This TCR beta chain was obtained from a study of T cell changes during pregnancy in multiple sclerosis. Germline assignment: CDR1 SGHKS and CDR2 YYEKEE (reference sequence). Trimming at V came to 0 bases and at J to 4 bases, leaving 6 bases not matched to a gene. The CDR3 has 15 residues. TCRdb's copy holds only in-frame clones and misses some; the assay was immunoSEQ multiplex PCR. The sample lists tens of thousands of clones; roughly 94% were seen once. The input for sequencing was peripheral blood, taken in the second trimester of pregnancy. The J gene is TRBJ2-7, the V gene TRBV5-5, with 8 nucleotides matching TRBD1. The TCR comes from a female donor in good health, enrolled as a control in a pregnancy study. The CDR3, as DNA: TGTGCCAGCAGCTTGGAACGACAGGGGACTTACGAGCAGTACTTC. Protein product: CASSLERQGTYEQYF.